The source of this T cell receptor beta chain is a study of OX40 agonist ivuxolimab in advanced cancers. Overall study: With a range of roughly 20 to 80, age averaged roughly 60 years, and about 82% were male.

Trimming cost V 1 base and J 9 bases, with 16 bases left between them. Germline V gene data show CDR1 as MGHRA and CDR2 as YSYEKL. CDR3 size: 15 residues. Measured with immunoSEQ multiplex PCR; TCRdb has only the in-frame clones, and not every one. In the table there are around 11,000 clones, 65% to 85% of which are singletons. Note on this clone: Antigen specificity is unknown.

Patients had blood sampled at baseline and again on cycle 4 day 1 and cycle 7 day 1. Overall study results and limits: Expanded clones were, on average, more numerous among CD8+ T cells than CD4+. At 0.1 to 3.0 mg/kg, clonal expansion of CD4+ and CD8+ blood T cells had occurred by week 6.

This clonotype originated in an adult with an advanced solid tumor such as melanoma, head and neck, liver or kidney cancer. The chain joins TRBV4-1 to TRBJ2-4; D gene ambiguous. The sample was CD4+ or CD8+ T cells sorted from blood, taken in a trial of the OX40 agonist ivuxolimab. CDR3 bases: TGCGCCAGCAGCCAAGCTGGCGGAGTTAGGGTCATTCAGTACTTC. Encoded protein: CASSQAGGVRVIQYF.